Detailed here is one TCR beta chain. The sample belongs to a study of T cell responses to AZD1222 COVID-19 vaccine. The overall study: Second doses at about 4 or about 12 weeks were pooled.

The germline V gene has CDR1 LGHNA and CDR2 YNFKEQ. Trimming left V 2 bases short and J 4 bases short, with 11 bases between. The CDR3 has 15 amino acids. Method: immunoSEQ multiplex PCR; TCRdb's copy keeps in-frame clones and lacks some. The data hold about 130,000 clones, with roughly nine tenths observed a single time. Sequencing used peripheral blood, obtained on day 0 of AZD1222 vaccination. The chain joins TRBV4-2 to TRBJ2-2; possibly TRBD1 for D (6 bases). The sequence was collected from an adult in good health. CDR3: CASSQPGHSTGELFF. The CDR3 DNA reads as TGTGCCAGCAGCCAACCGGGACATAGCACCGGGGAGCTGTTTTTT.